This T cell receptor beta chain was obtained from a study of identical twins. Study-wide results and caveats: Models underestimated how often monozygotic twins shared out-of-frame TCR alpha.

Regarding this clonotype: The antigen remains unidentified.

Template switching introduced a universal primer site, and the cDNA bore unique molecular identifiers. A single record per CDR3 protein comes from TCRdb applying MiXCR to the 5' RACE reads. The sample lists hundreds of thousands of distinct CDR3 sequences; about 12% were seen once. These data also formed part of another study, on yellow fever vaccine responses in identical twins.

Sequencing was performed on PBMCs. This TCR derives from a woman aged 18-29 years in good health.

CDR3 coding DNA: TGTGCCAGCAGCCAGTGGGCAGCGCAGTTCTTC. Its protein product is CASSQWAAQFF. The chain couples TRBV14 to TRBJ2-1, with D hard to call. Germline V gene data show CDR1 as SGHDN and CDR2 as FVKESK. The CDR3 extends over 11 amino acids. Trimming took 3 bases from V and 12 from J, leaving 9 bases between them.